These 13 T cell receptor beta chains came from one sample sequenced in a study of monozygotic twins with inflammatory bowel disease. Reprocessing the 5' RACE reads, TCRdb reports a single entry for every CDR3 protein and omits DNA. This sample's clone table lists roughly 150,000 distinct CDR3 sequences. The specimen was blood. The receptors were gathered from a human donor with ulcerative colitis or Crohn's disease, or a healthy co-twin of an affected twin (not recorded which).

Here the CDR3 reads CATRAGWYEQFF. The V and J genes are TRBV12-3 or TRBV12-4 and TRBJ2-1; TCRdb names TRBD1, which stays unverified in the absence of DNA. CDR3 size: 12 residues.

V gene TRBV20-1 combines with J gene TRBJ2-5. This CDR3 region has 14 residues. The V gene's germline CDR1 is DFQATT and CDR2 SNEGSKA (reference sequence). The CDR3 protein is CSASDGVVRETQYF.

CDR3 protein: CSVTDRGPYEQYF. This chain uses TRBV29-1 with TRBJ2-7; TCRdb selects TRBD1, and the lack of DNA leaves this call unchecked. The CDR3 sequence is 13 residues long. The germline CDR1 and CDR2 sequences are SQVTM and ANQGSEA.

The V and J genes are TRBV20-1 and TRBJ1-1. From germline, CDR1 is DFQATT and CDR2 SNEGSKA (reference sequence). The CDR3 runs 12 residues. The CDR3 spells CSASPQNTEAFF.

This chain uses TRBV6-1 with TRBJ2-1; TCRdb calls TRBD1, which cannot be checked without DNA. Germline V gene lookup returns CDR1 MNHNS and CDR2 SASEGT. The CDR3 is 15 residues long. The CDR3 here is CASSSRLHFYNEQFF.

V gene TRBV7-3 combines with J gene TRBJ1-3; the D gene TCRdb calls, TRBD1, cannot be checked with no DNA. Germline values: CDR1 SGHTA, CDR2 FQGTGA. There are 16 residues in the CDR3. CDR3 residues: CASSLNGQGTGNTIYF.

V gene TRBV5-6 combines with J gene TRBJ2-7; TCRdb indicates TRBD1, and absent DNA this call remains unverified. The CDR3 loop spans 13 amino acids. Germline V gives CDR1 SGHDT, CDR2 YYEEEE. CDR3 amino acids: CASSFGHPYEQYF.

The CDR3 is CASSRTSGGARDTQYF. V is TRBV7-2 and J is TRBJ2-3; TCRdb reports TRBD2, a call that lacks DNA to check it against. The CDR3 contains 16 residues. From germline, CDR1 is SGHTA and CDR2 FQGNSA.

The rearrangement links TRBV11-2 to TRBJ2-3. The CDR3 loop spans 14 amino acids. CDR1 and CDR2 from the germline V gene are SGHAT and FQNNGV. The CDR3 loop is CASSLVQLGDTQYF. Complete variable domain (other parts from reference TRBV11-2 and TRBJ2-3): EAGVAQSPRYKIIEKRQSVAFWCNPISGHATLYWYQQILGQGPKLLIQFQNNGVVDDSQLPKDRFSAERLKGVDSTLKIQPAKLEDSAVYLCASSLVQLGDTQYFGPGTRLTVL.

The chain recombines TRBV28 with TRBJ2-5; TCRdb picks TRBD1, but there is no DNA to check that call. CDR1 and CDR2 (germline): MDHEN, SYDVKM. The CDR3 runs to 14 residues. CDR3: CASSLGGRQETQYF.

The V and J genes are TRBV19 and TRBJ2-1. The CDR3 runs to 15 residues. Germline assignment: CDR1 LNHDA and CDR2 SQIVND (reference sequence). The CDR3 protein is CASRPGRSTLNEQFF. Full variable domain (rest looked up from reference TRBV19 and TRBJ2-1): DGGITQSPKYLFRKEGQNVTLSCEQNLNHDAMYWYRQDPGQGLRLIYYSQIVNDFQKGDIAEGYSVSREKKESFPLTVTSAQKNPTAFYLCASRPGRSTLNEQFFGPGTRLTVL.

The chain carries TRBV5-1 and TRBJ2-2; the D gene TCRdb calls, TRBD1, cannot be checked with no DNA. From germline, CDR1 is SGHRS and CDR2 YFSETQ. The CDR3 sequence is 15 residues long. The chain's CDR3 is CASSLVRQGGGELFF.

This sequence joins TRBV20-1 and TRBJ1-1. CDR1 is DFQATT, CDR2 SNEGSKA, per germline (reference sequence). The CDR3 sequence is 12 residues long. CDR3: CSATRINTEAFF.